One and the same sample provided the 9 T cell receptor beta chains below, sequenced in a study of radiotherapy plus CTLA-4 blockade in lung cancer. Libraries were prepared by immunoSEQ multiplex PCR; TCRdb keeps only in-frame clonotypes and omits some of them. Of tens of thousands of clones listed, 60% to 80% are singletons. Sequenced here: peripheral blood, sampled from a patient treated with radiotherapy plus ipilimumab. The receptors were gathered from a human donor with non-small cell lung cancer whose response to radiotherapy plus ipilimumab could not be evaluated. Some clones in this sample may be carry-over from other donors' samples.

The rearrangement links TRBV2 to TRBJ2-7; TRBD2 is a possible D gene (6 bases). Germline V gene lookup returns CDR1 SNHLY and CDR2 FYNNEI. Trimming left V 4 bases short and J 7 bases short, with 14 bases between. The CDR3 spans 13 residues. For the CDR3, the DNA is TGTGCCAGCAGTGGGTCCCCGGAGGGGGAGCAGTACTTC. Protein: CASSGSPEGEQYF. The full variable domain, with the rest looked up from reference TRBV2 and TRBJ2-7, is EPEVTQTPSHQVTQMGQEVILRCVPISNHLYFYWYRQILGQKVEFLVSFYNNEISEKSEIFDDQFSVERPDGSNFTLKIRSTKLEDSAMYFCASSGSPEGEQYFGPGTRLTVT.

This clone was counted between two and nine times. V and J are TRBV6-5 and TRBJ2-7; possible D gene TRBD1, 6 bases. CDR3 length: 15 amino acids. Trimming took off 4 bases at V and 3 bases at J, with 16 bases between the two ends. Germline values: CDR1 MNHEY, CDR2 SVGAGI. DNA for the CDR3: TGTGCCAGCAGTTTGACCATGACAGGCCACTACGAGCAGTACTTC. It specifies CASSLTMTGHYEQYF.

The V gene is TRBV15, the J gene TRBJ2-1; the D gene is possibly TRBD2 (5 bases). The V end lost 0 bases, the J end lost 6 bases, and 12 bases lay between the germline ends. The V gene's germline CDR1 is LNHNV and CDR2 YYDKDF (reference sequence). The CDR3 is made up of 15 amino acids. The CDR3 nucleotides are TGTGCCACCAGCAGAGATCAATCGGGGTCCAATGAGCAGTTCTTC. Amino acids: CATSRDQSGSNEQFF. The variable domain in full, with the rest retrieved from reference TRBV15 and TRBJ2-1, is DAMVIQNPRYQVTQFGKPVTLSCSQTLNHNVMYWYQQKSSQAPKLLFHYYDKDFNNEADTPDNFQSRRPNTSFCFLDIRSPGLGDTAMYLCATSRDQSGSNEQFFGPGTRLTVL.

CDR3 in DNA: TGTGCCAGCAGTTTACAGGGGGCAGGTGGCTACACCTTC. This translates into CASSLQGAGGYTF. V and J are TRBV27 and TRBJ1-2, with 8 nucleotides matching TRBD1. The V segment lost 2 bases and the J segment 7 bases; nucleotides outside the gene matches: 3. The CDR3 extends over 13 amino acids. Germline assignment: CDR1 MNHEY and CDR2 SMNVEV (reference sequence).

V and J are TRBV2 and TRBJ1-1, with TRBD1 matching 8 bases. With 7 bases clipped from V and 11 bases from J, the junction kept 12 bases outside the gene matches. CDR1 is SNHLY, CDR2 FYNNEI, per germline. The CDR3 is made up of 13 amino acids. CDR3 protein: CASTYVAGGVAFF. The CDR3 DNA reads as TGTGCCAGCACCTACGTGGCAGGGGGCGTGGCTTTCTTT.

Concerning this clone: A read error may produce the germline difference seen at one junction end. This same CDR3 is encoded by further DNA sequences in the sample. V is TRBV2 and J is TRBJ1-2, with D possibly TRBD1 on 5 matching bases. Germline CDR1 reads SNHLY; CDR2 reads FYNNEI. The CDR3 consists of 12 residues. CDR3: CATTGGEVGYTF. CDR3 bases: TGCGCCACCACCGGGGGAGAGGTTGGCTACACCTTC.

This clone was recorded a few times. The rearrangement uses TRBV18 and TRBJ2-7, with 10 nucleotides matching TRBD1. The CDR3 sequence is 14 residues long. CDR1 is KGHSH, CDR2 LQKENI, per germline. J lost 3 bases, V lost 2 bases, and 1 base had no gene match. The chain's CDR3 is CASSPRTGGYEQYF. In DNA form, the CDR3 reads TGTGCCAGCTCACCAAGGACAGGGGGCTACGAGCAGTACTTC.

The chain couples TRBV6-5 to TRBJ2-5; D is possibly TRBD1 (5 bases). Germline-derived CDR1 and CDR2 are MNHEY and SVGAGI. The V end lost 6 bases, the J end lost 5 bases, and 16 bases lay between the germline ends. The CDR3 is 14 residues long. Here the CDR3 DNA reads TGTGCCAGCAGGACCCCCAGGGTCCGCGAGACCCAGTACTTC. Translation gives CASRTPRVRETQYF.

The chain is built from TRBV5-1 and TRBJ2-3; D gene uncertain. V lost 1 base and J lost 0, with 6 bases in between. This CDR3 region has 14 residues. The germline CDR1 and CDR2 sequences are SGHRS and YFSETQ. For the CDR3, the DNA is TGCGCCAGCAGCTTGTTGACTAGCACAGATACGCAGTATTTT. Translated: CASSLLTSTDTQYF.